The subject of this entry is one T cell receptor beta chain. Its antigen is undetermined. This record belongs to a study of cytomegalovirus exposure and HLA in healthy donors. Looking at the study overall: Membership in the Caucasian-associated ancestry cluster was found for 75% to 90% of a few hundred genotyped donors. Study-level points and caveats: TCR beta V segments were, for the most part, productive about 87% or about 30% of the time in an earlier analysis. Both high specificity and high sensitivity reportedly marked the classifier's diagnosis of cytomegalovirus status.

A multiplex PCR was run with 60 Vbeta primers and 13 Jbeta primers. Measured with immunoSEQ multiplex PCR; TCRdb has only the in-frame clones, and not every one. The sample gives about 86,000 clones, 74% of which show up once; about 6% is in the top ten. V shed 5 bases and J 8 bases; nucleotides not matched to a gene: 15. Germline V gene lookup returns CDR1 MNHEY and CDR2 SMNVEV (reference sequence). This CDR3 region has 16 residues. The clonotype comes from a woman between 50 and 59 years old in good health and CMV-seropositive. The material sequenced was PBMCs. This chain joins TRBV27 and TRBJ2-1; TRBD1 agrees at 7 bases. The CDR3 is CASSPLTGVNIDEQFF. In DNA, the CDR3 is TGTGCCAGCAGTCCCTTAACAGGGGTTAACATCGATGAGCAGTTCTTC.